This T cell receptor beta chain comes out of a study of cytomegalovirus exposure and HLA in healthy donors. Trimming cost V 4 bases and J 0 bases, with 15 bases left between them. This CDR3 contains 17 residues. Per the germline V gene, CDR1 is SGHAT and CDR2 is FQNNGV. About this clone itself: Its antigen remains unknown.

Findings of the study overall: Productive status was seen about 90% or about 30% of the time for most TCR beta V segments in an earlier analysis. Accurate prediction of most subjects' HLA-A and HLA-B alleles from TCR beta sequences was reported.

Use of 60 Vbeta and 13 Jbeta primers characterized the PCR. Generated by immunoSEQ multiplex PCR, the TCRdb table keeps only in-frame clones and is missing some. The top ten clones hold less than 2% of a sample with 150,000 to 200,000 clones, roughly four fifths of them seen once. The sample was PBMCs. The TCR was taken from a man in his forties or fifties in good health and CMV-seronegative. The gene calls are TRBV11-2 and TRBJ2-2, with D tentatively TRBD1 (6 bases). CDR3 DNA: TGTGCCAGCAGCTCTTCCCCCGGACAGACGAACACCGGGGAGCTGTTTTTT. It encodes CASSSSPGQTNTGELFF.